Below, 23 T cell receptor beta chains from the same sample are listed, as sequenced in a study of blood T cells in healthy people across ages. Through a sample-barcoded 5' primer and a J-beta primer mix, a second PCR was run for roughly 7 to 12 cycles. TCRdb called the 5' RACE reads again in MiXCR, with one record for every CDR3 protein. The repertoire holds 790,000 or so distinct CDR3 sequences, with about 42% as singletons. The specimen sequenced was blood. The receptors stem from a man aged 80 or over in good health.

The chain has TRBV6-2 or TRBV6-3 and TRBJ1-4, with 9 nucleotides matching TRBD1. This CDR3 has 16 amino acids. Germline loops: CDR1 MNHEY, CDR2 SVGEGT. Trimming at V came to 6 bases and at J to 6 bases, leaving 11 bases not matched to a gene. The CDR3 DNA reads TGTGCCAGCAGAGCCGCCGGCTGGACAGGGGATGAAAAACTGTTTTTT. Protein: CASRAAGWTGDEKLFF.

The chain joins TRBV10-3 to TRBJ2-7; D is ambiguous. The CDR3 runs to 11 residues. CDR1 and CDR2 from the germline V gene are ENHRY and SYGVKD. The V end was cut by 8 bases, the J end by 6 bases, with 11 bases between. The CDR3 protein is CAIEGASEQYF. The DNA for the CDR3 is TGTGCCATCGAAGGAGCTAGCGAGCAGTACTTC.

V is TRBV20-1 and J is TRBJ2-7, with 14 nucleotides matching TRBD2. V gave up 0 bases and J gave up 2 bases; unmatched junction bases: 6. CDR3 length equals 17 residues. Per germline, CDR1 DFQATT and CDR2 SNEGSKA (reference sequence). DNA for the CDR3: TGCAGTGCTAGAGATCCGACTAGCGGGAGGGCCACCTACGAGCAGTACTTC. This translates into CSARDPTSGRATYEQYF.

The chain carries TRBV6-5 and TRBJ2-4, with D possibly TRBD2 on 6 matching bases. This CDR3 region has 15 residues. Germline V CDR1 and CDR2: MNHEY, SVGAGI. V lost 2 bases, J lost 8 bases, and 16 bases lay in between. The chain's CDR3 is CASSYGGTAGDIQYF. CDR3 sequence (DNA): TGTGCCAGCAGTTACGGGGGGACCGCAGGTGACATTCAGTACTTC.

This clonotype was picked up many times. A read error may explain this, as a much larger clone is one base away. The chain carries TRBV6-5 and TRBJ2-1; the D gene could be TRBD1 or TRBD2 (5 bases each). The CDR3 consists of 16 residues. The V end lost 0 bases, the J end lost 5 bases, and 14 bases lay between the germline ends. Germline V gives CDR1 MNHEY, CDR2 SVGAGI. CDR3: CASSYSKGRGDNEQFF. In DNA, the CDR3 is TGTGCCAGCAGTTACTCGAAGGGTAGGGGAGACAATGAGCAGTTCTTC.

This clonotype has a single count. V and J are TRBV19 and TRBJ2-1; 8 bases match TRBD1. Germline trimming cut 6 bases from V and 5 bases from J; bases unmatched to any gene: 12. Germline lookup yields CDR1 LNHDA and CDR2 SQIVND (reference sequence). This CDR3 contains 16 residues. CDR3 coding DNA: TGTGCCAGTAGGCTTTGGTCGGGCAGGGGGCACAATGAGCAGTTCTTC. Its protein is CASRLWSGRGHNEQFF.

This clonotype has only one observation. The chain has TRBV9 and TRBJ2-5; D perhaps matches TRBD1 (5 bases). Germline CDR1 and CDR2: SGDLS and YYNGEE. The germline V and J ends were trimmed by 5 bases and 5 bases, with 16 bases remaining between them. The CDR3 runs 14 residues. The CDR3 is CASSSRGSLETQYF. The CDR3 DNA is TGTGCCAGCAGTTCTAGGGGCAGTCTGGAGACCCAGTACTTC.

The J gene is TRBJ2-1, the V gene TRBV18; 10 positions match TRBD2. The CDR3 is made up of 16 amino acids. V was clipped by 3 bases and J by 9 bases; unmatched bases: 11. CDR1 KGHSH and CDR2 LQKENI come from the germline V gene. The chain's CDR3 is CASSPQASGRQGEQFF. CDR3 sequence (DNA): TGTGCCAGCTCACCGCAGGCTAGCGGGAGACAAGGTGAGCAGTTCTTC.

This clonotype was observed a few times. The chain employs TRBV18 and TRBJ2-7; a weak D match, TRBD2 (6 bases). This CDR3 is 16 amino acids long. Trimming cost V 2 bases and J 0 bases, with 14 bases left between them. CDR1 and CDR2 (germline): KGHSH, LQKENI. The CDR3, as DNA: TGTGCCAGCTCACCAACCGGGACTGCGACCTCCTACGAGCAGTACTTC. It is translated as CASSPTGTATSYEQYF.

The chain carries TRBV21-1 and TRBJ2-1; TRBD2 was called by the table and not checked on the DNA. TRBV21-1 is classified as a pseudogene. This CDR3 is 16 amino acids long. For the CDR3, the DNA is TGTGCCAGCAGCATCGAGCGGGGGGCTAAATACAATGAGCAGTTCTTC. This encodes CASSIERGAKYNEQFF.

V is TRBV14 and J is TRBJ1-2, with D uncertain. The germline gives CDR1 SGHDN, CDR2 FVKESK. Deletions cut 1 base from V and 4 bases from J, with 13 bases between. The CDR3 loop spans 15 amino acids. CDR3 sequence (DNA): TGTGCCAGCAGCCAAGGTGCACGTGATGGCTATGGCTACACCTTC. Its translation: CASSQGARDGYGYTF.

This clonotype was found a few times. The V gene is TRBV9, the J gene TRBJ2-1, with TRBD2 matching over 14 bases. Germline trimming cut 3 bases from V and 6 bases from J; bases unmatched to any gene: 2. This CDR3 contains 15 residues. Germline-derived CDR1 and CDR2 are SGDLS and YYNGEE. The CDR3 DNA is TGTGCCAGCAGCGGAGGGACTAGCGGGAGCAATGAGCAGTTCTTC. Protein: CASSGGTSGSNEQFF.

A few counts support this clonotype. The chain uses TRBV6-5 and TRBJ2-7; D is unresolved. This CDR3 has 15 amino acids. V lost 2 bases to trimming and J lost 4 bases, with 15 bases between them. Germline CDR1 MNHEY, CDR2 SVGAGI. The CDR3 sequence is CASSYSWTQPYEQYF. The DNA of the CDR3 is TGTGCCAGCAGTTACAGTTGGACGCAACCATACGAGCAGTACTTC.

This chain joins TRBV3-1 and TRBJ2-7; 7 positions agree with TRBD2. V dropped 4 bases and J dropped 4; count of bases not matched to a gene: 10. Germline assignment: CDR1 LGHDT and CDR2 YNNKEL (reference sequence). The CDR3 sequence is 15 residues long. DNA of the CDR3: TGTGCCAGCAGCCCCGATCTGACTAGCTGGTACGAGCAGTACTTC. It yields the protein CASSPDLTSWYEQYF.

This clonotype was counted only a few times. This chain uses TRBV24-1 with TRBJ2-5, with 12 nucleotides matching TRBD2. The CDR3 sequence is 16 residues long. The V gene end was trimmed by 3 bases and the J gene end by 4 bases; junction bases not matched to a gene: 5. Germline V lookup: CDR1 KGHDR, CDR2 SFDVKD. The CDR3 region is CATSDPGTSGRETQYF. The CDR3 DNA follows: TGTGCCACCAGTGATCCCGGGACTAGCGGGCGAGAGACCCAGTACTTC.

The V call is TRBV24-1, the J call TRBJ2-1; D is unresolved. CDR1 is KGHDR and CDR2 is SFDVKD in the germline V gene. V lost 4 bases and J lost 4, with 13 bases in between. The CDR3 runs to 15 residues. For the CDR3, the DNA is TGTGCCACCAGTGACCCCGTGCTAGGTTACAATGAGCAGTTCTTC. Its translation: CATSDPVLGYNEQFF.

The chain recombines TRBV29-1 with TRBJ2-3; TRBD2 matches at 13 bases. The CDR3 spans 14 residues. Germline V gene sequence: CDR1 SQVTM, CDR2 ANQGSEA. The junction had 4 bases not matched to a gene; V was cut back by 4 bases and J by 6 bases. CDR3 DNA: TGCAGCGTTGGACTAGCGGGAGGCTGGGATACGCAGTATTTT. It codes for CSVGLAGGWDTQYF.

In DNA form, the CDR3 reads TGCAGTGCTAGAGCTTCAGGGTTAGTGGGCTATGGCTACACCTTC. It codes for CSARASGLVGYGYTF. V usage is TRBV20-1 and J usage is TRBJ1-2; weak D call: TRBD1 (5 bases). The CDR3 runs 15 residues. V was shortened by 1 base and J by 4 bases, with 16 bases between the two germline ends. The germline V gene encodes CDR1 DFQATT and CDR2 SNEGSKA (reference sequence).

CDR3 DNA sequence: TGTGCCAGCAGGTCCCAGTTCGGTGGCCCCCAGTACTTC. As protein: CASRSQFGGPQYF. V gene TRBV11-3 combines with J gene TRBJ2-5; D is undetermined. V gave up 6 bases and J gave up 9 bases, with 17 bases separating them. The CDR3 covers 13 residues. The germline gives CDR1 SGHNT, CDR2 YENEEA. The full variable domain, in which reference TRBV11-3 and TRBJ2-5 provide the parts outside the CDR3, is EAGVVQSPRYKIIEKKQPVAFWCNPISGHNTLYWYLQNLGQGPELLIRYENEEAVDDSQLPKDRFSAERLKGVDSTLKIQPAELGDSAVYLCASRSQFGGPQYFGPGTRLLVL.

This clonotype occurred a few times. The chain carries TRBV15 and TRBJ2-7; D uncertain. Trimming removed 0 bases from V and 3 bases from J, with 12 bases in between. CDR3 length: 15 amino acids. The germline V gene has CDR1 LNHNV and CDR2 YYDKDF (reference sequence). Here the CDR3 DNA reads TGTGCCACCAGCAGAGATGTAGGGCCCAGCTACGAGCAGTACTTC. This gives the protein CATSRDVGPSYEQYF.

The chain carries TRBV20-1 and TRBJ1-1, with D hard to call. V was shortened by 8 bases and J by 2 bases, with 18 bases between the two germline ends. The CDR3 has 14 residues. Germline V gene sequence: CDR1 DFQATT, CDR2 SNEGSKA (reference sequence). CDR3 DNA: TGCAGTACTCGAGCGACGGGATTCAACACTGAAGCTTTCTTT. Protein: CSTRATGFNTEAFF.

The rearrangement joins TRBV29-1 to TRBJ2-1, with D tentatively TRBD1 (6 bases). The germline V gene encodes CDR1 SQVTM and CDR2 ANQGSEA. The CDR3 is made up of 15 amino acids. The V and J ends lost 5 bases and 6 bases respectively, with 20 bases between them. The CDR3 bases are TGCAGCGTTAAGGACCCCAGGGGTACTTCCAATGAGCAGTTCTTC. Encoded protein: CSVKDPRGTSNEQFF.

The gene calls are TRBV9 and TRBJ2-6; D possibly matches TRBD1 or TRBD2 (5 bases each). CDR3 size: 15 residues. Germline CDR1 and CDR2: SGDLS and YYNGEE. Between the trimmed V and J ends, which lost 0 bases and 2 bases, there was a span of 6 bases. The CDR3: CASSVGGTGANVLTF. The CDR3 coding sequence is TGTGCCAGCAGCGTAGGGGGGACTGGGGCCAACGTCCTGACTTTC.